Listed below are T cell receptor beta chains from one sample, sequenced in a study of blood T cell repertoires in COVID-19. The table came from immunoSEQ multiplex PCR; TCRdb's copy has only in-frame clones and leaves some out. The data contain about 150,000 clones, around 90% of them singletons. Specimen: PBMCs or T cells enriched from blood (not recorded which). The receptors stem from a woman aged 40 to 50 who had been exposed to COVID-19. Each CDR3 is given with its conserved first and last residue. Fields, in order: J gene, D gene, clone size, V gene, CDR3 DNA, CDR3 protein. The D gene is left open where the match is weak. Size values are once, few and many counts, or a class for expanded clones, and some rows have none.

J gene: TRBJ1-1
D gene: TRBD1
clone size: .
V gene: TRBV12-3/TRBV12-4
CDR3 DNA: TGTGCCAGTTTACAGGGGTACACTGAAGCTTTCTTT
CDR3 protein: CASLQGYTEAFF

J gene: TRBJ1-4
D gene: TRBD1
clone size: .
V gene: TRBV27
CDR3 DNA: TGTGCCAGCAGTCCGGGACAGTTTAATGAAAAACTGTTTTTT
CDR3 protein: CASSPGQFNEKLFF

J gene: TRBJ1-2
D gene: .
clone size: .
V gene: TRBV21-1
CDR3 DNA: TGTGCCAGCAGCACAGGACAGGGGAGCTATGGCTACACCTTC
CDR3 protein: CASSTGQGSYGYTF

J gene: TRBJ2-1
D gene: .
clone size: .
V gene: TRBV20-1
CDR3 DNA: TGCAGTGACGCGTACAATGAGCAGTTCTTC
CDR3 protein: CSDAYNEQFF

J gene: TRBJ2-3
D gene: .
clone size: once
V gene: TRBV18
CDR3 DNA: TGTGCCAGCTCACCATCCCGACAGTCATTTTCAGATACGCAGTATTTT
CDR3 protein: CASSPSRQSFSDTQYF

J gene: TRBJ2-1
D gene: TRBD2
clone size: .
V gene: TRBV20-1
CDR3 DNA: TGCAGTGCTAGTCGGTCGGGAGGTGATGAGCAGTTCTTC
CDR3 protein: CSASRSGGDEQFF

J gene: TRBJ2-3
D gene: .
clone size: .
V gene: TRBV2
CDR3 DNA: TGTGCCAGCAGTGAGCAGGGCTCAGATACGCAGTATTTT
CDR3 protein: CASSEQGSDTQYF

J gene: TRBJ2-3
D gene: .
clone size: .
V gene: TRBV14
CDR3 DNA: TGTGCCAGCAGCCACCAGTTCGATACGCAGTATTTT
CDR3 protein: CASSHQFDTQYF

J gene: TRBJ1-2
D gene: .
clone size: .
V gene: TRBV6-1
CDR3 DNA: TGTGCCAGCAGTGAAGTGGCGGGCTCCGGTGGCTACACCTTC
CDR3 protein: CASSEVAGSGGYTF

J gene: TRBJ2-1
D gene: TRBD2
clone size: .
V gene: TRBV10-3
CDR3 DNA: TGTGCCATCAGTGAGTCGACTAGCATGGAGCAGTTCTTC
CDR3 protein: CAISESTSMEQFF

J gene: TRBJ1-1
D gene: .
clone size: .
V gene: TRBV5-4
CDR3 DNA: TGTGCCAGCAGCTCCCTTGGACTGGGGGCTTTCTTT
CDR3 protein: CASSSLGLGAFF

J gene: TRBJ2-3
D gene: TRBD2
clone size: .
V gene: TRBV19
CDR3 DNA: TGTGCCAGTAGAGCCGGGACTAGTAAAGATACGCAGTATTTT
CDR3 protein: CASRAGTSKDTQYF

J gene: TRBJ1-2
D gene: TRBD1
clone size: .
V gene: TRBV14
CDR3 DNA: TGTGCCAGCAGCTATTATGGACAGGAACCTAACTATGGCTACACCTTC
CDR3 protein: CASSYYGQEPNYGYTF

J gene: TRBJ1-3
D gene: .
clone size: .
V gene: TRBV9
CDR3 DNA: TGTGCCAGCAGCGTAGCTTCGGGTTCTGGAAACACCATATATTTT
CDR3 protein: CASSVASGSGNTIYF

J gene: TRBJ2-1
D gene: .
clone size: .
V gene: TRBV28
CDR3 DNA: TGTGCCAGCAGTCGGGACTTCTCTGAGCAGTTCTTC
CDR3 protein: CASSRDFSEQFF

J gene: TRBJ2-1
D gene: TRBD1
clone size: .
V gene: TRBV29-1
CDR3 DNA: TGCAGCGTTACAAGACAGGGCGGGCCAATTAGCGAAGAGCAGTTCTTC
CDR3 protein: CSVTRQGGPISEEQFF

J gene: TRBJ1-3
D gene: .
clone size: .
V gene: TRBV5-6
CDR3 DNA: TGTGCCAGCAGCTCAGTAAAGGACAGCCCCTCTGGAAACACCATATATTTT
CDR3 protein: CASSSVKDSPSGNTIYF

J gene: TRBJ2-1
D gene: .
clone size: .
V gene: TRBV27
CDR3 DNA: TGTGCCAGCAGTTTCACGGGGGGCCGCAATGAGCAGTTCTTC
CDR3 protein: CASSFTGGRNEQFF

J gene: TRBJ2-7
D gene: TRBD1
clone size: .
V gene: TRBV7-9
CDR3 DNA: TGTGCCAGCAGCTTAGGGACAGGGGACCTTGGCGAGCAGTACTTC
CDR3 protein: CASSLGTGDLGEQYF

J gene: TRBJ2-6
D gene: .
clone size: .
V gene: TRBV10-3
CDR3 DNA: TGTGCCATCAGTGAGCAGGCTGTCTCTGGGGCCAACGTCCTGACTTTC
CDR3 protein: CAISEQAVSGANVLTF

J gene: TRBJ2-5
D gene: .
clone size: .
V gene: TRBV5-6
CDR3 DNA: TGTGCCAGCAGCGCGGAGCCCCAAGAGACCCAGTACTTC
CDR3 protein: CASSAEPQETQYF

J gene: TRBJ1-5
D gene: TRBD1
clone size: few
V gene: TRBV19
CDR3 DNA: TGTGCCAGTAGTATAGGGACAGGGGGATCCAGTACCCAGCATTTT
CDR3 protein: CASSIGTGGSSTQHF

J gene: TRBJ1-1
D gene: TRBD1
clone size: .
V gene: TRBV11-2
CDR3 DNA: TGTGCCAGCAGCTACAGGGGGGAAGCTTTCTTT
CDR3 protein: CASSYRGEAFF

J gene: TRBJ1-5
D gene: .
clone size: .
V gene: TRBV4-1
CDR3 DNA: TGCGCCAGCCGCCAGATAGAGGACAGCGCCCAGCCCCAGCATTTT
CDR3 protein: CASRQIEDSAQPQHF

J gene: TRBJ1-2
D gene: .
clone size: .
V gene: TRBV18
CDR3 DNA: TGTGCCAGCTCACCCGACGGGGGGCCTACGAGTCTCTACTATGGCTACACCTTC
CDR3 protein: CASSPDGGPTSLYYGYTF

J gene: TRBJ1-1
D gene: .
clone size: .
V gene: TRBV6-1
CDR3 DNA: TGTGCCAGCAGTGAAGCGGGGGGTCTGGCTGAAGCTTTCTTT
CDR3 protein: CASSEAGGLAEAFF

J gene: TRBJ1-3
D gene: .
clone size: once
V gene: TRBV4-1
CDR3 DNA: TGCGCCAGCAGCCTTTATTCGGGGGGCAGCTCTGGAAACACCATATATTTT
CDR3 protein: CASSLYSGGSSGNTIYF

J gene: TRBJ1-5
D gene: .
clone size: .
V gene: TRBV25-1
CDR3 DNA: TGTGCCAGCAGTGGGGACATGATTGGGAGTCAGCCCCAGCATTTT
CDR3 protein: CASSGDMIGSQPQHF

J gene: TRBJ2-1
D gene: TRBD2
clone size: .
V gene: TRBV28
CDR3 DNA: TGTGCCAGCAGTAGTAGCGGGAGCAATGAGCAGTTCTTC
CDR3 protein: CASSSSGSNEQFF

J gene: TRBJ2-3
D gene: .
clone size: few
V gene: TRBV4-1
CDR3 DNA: TGCGCCAGCAGCCAACTGGCTTGGACAGATACGCAGTATTTT
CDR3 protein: CASSQLAWTDTQYF

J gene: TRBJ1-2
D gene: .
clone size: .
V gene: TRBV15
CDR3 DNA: TGTGCCACCAGCAGAGATTTGCAGGGTGAAGGCTACACCTTC
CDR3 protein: CATSRDLQGEGYTF

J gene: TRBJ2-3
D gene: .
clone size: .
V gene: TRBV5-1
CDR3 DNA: TGCGCCAGCAGCTTTTCTTCGGGGGACTCCACAGATACGCAGTATTTT
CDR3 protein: CASSFSSGDSTDTQYF

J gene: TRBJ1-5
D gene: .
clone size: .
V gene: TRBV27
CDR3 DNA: TGTGCCAGCAGTTTCCGGGGAAGCAATCAGCCCCAGCATTTT
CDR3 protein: CASSFRGSNQPQHF

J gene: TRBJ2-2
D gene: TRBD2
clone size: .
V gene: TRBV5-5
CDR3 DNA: TGTGCCAGCAGCTTGGGCCTAGCGGGGGGGCCCAACACCGGGGAGCTGTTTTTT
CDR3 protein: CASSLGLAGGPNTGELFF

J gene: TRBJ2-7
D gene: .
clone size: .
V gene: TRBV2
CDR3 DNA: TGTGCCAGCAGTGGGCAGACGGGCGGGGGCTTTTTCGAGCAGTACTTC
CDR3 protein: CASSGQTGGGFFEQYF

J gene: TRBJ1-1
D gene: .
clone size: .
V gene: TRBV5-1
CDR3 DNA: TGCGCCAGCAAACAAGGACAGAACACTGAAGCTTTCTTT
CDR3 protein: CASKQGQNTEAFF

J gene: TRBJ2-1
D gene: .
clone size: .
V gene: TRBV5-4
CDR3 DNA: TGTGCCAGCAGCTTGGGGCGCCTCCCAGGGTACAATGAGCAGTTCTTC
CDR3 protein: CASSLGRLPGYNEQFF

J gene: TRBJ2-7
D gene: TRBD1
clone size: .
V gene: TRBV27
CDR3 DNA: TGTGCCAGCAGTGCTTCCCGGGACAGACGCTCCTACGAGCAGTACTTC
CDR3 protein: CASSASRDRRSYEQYF

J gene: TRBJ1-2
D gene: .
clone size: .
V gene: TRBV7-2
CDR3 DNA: TGTGCCAGCAGGTGGCCTGGGAGACCCTATGGCTACACCTTC
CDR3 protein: CASRWPGRPYGYTF

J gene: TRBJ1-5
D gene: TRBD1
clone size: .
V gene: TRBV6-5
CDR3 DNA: TGTGCCAGCAGTTACCGGACAGGGGGCAATCAGCCCCAGCATTTT
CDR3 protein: CASSYRTGGNQPQHF

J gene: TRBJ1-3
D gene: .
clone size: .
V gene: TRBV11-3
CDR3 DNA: TGTGCCAGCAGCTCAACGACGGGCTCTGGAAACACCATATATTTT
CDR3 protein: CASSSTTGSGNTIYF

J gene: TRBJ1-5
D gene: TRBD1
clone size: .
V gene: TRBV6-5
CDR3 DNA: TGTGCCAGCTCAGTGACAGGGGCCATCAATCAGCCCCAGCATTTT
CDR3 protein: CASSVTGAINQPQHF